This passage covers 30 T cell receptor beta chains from one sample sequenced in a study of CD8 T cells in Susac syndrome. RNA amounts of roughly 0.45 to 1 ug underwent reverse transcription with random hexamers. TCRdb recomputed calls from the immunoSEQ multiplex PCR reads with MiXCR, one row per CDR3 protein. The data show approximately 200,000 distinct CDR3 sequences, 85% to 95% seen once. Material for sequencing was CD4+ T cells from PBMCs. These receptor sequences come from a human donor with multiple sclerosis.

The CDR3 DNA reads TGTGCCAGCAGCTTAAACCCGGGGGTGGGTTACGAGCAGTACTTC. Protein product: CASSLNPGVGYEQYF. The chain employs TRBV7-9 and TRBJ2-7; D perhaps matches TRBD2 (6 bases). The CDR3 contains 15 residues. Germline V lookup: CDR1 SEHNR, CDR2 FQNEAQ (reference sequence). Trimming took off 2 bases at V and 4 bases at J, with 15 bases between the two ends.

This chain links TRBV30 with TRBJ2-3; TRBD2 agrees at 7 bases. The trim removed 6 bases at V and 4 bases at J, leaving 7 bases unmatched. The CDR3 is 13 residues long. From germline, CDR1 is GTSNPN and CDR2 SVGIG (reference sequence). The CDR3 DNA reads TGTGCCTGCGGGGAGGGGATGGCAGATACGCAGTATTTT. Translated: CACGEGMADTQYF.

V and J are TRBV27 and TRBJ1-2; possible D gene TRBD1, 6 bases. With 6 bases removed from V and 6 bases from J, the gap between germline ends came to 14 bases. Germline V gene lookup returns CDR1 MNHEY and CDR2 SMNVEV (reference sequence). The CDR3 has 13 residues. The CDR3 protein is CASRPRTVDGYTF. DNA of the CDR3: TGTGCCAGCAGGCCCCGGACAGTAGATGGCTACACCTTC.

CDR3 in amino acids: CASSQDEVGGYTF. CDR3 nucleotide sequence: TGTGCCAGCAGCCAAGATGAAGTGGGAGGCTACACCTTC. The rearrangement links TRBV3-1 to TRBJ1-2; D ambiguous. Germline loops: CDR1 LGHDT, CDR2 YNNKEL (reference sequence). With 0 bases removed from V and 8 bases from J, the gap between germline ends came to 10 bases. The CDR3 runs 13 residues.

This chain joins TRBV3-1 and TRBJ2-7; D not certain. V dropped 5 bases and J dropped 0 bases, with 11 bases sitting between them. The CDR3 sequence is 14 residues long. Germline loops: CDR1 LGHDT, CDR2 YNNKEL (reference sequence). CDR3 residues: CASSALWSSYEQYF. CDR3 coding DNA: TGTGCCAGCAGCGCCCTTTGGAGCTCCTACGAGCAGTACTTC.

The chain joins TRBV27 to TRBJ1-6; the D is unclear. The CDR3 spans 17 residues. V was trimmed by 2 bases and J by 9 bases, leaving 20 bases between them. Per germline, CDR1 MNHEY and CDR2 SMNVEV (reference sequence). The CDR3 DNA reads TGTGCCAGCAGTTTAATGCCCCCCCAGGATGCGAGTTCACCCCTCCACTTT. Amino acid sequence: CASSLMPPQDASSPLHF.

The genes are TRBV30 and TRBJ1-2; 9 bases are a match to TRBD1. CDR3 length: 14 residues. V lost 2 bases and J lost 3; bases outside the gene matches: 4. The V gene's germline CDR1 is GTSNPN and CDR2 SVGIG (reference sequence). The CDR3 DNA reads as TGTGCCTGGAGTAGGGACAGGGACTACTATGGCTACACCTTC. Residues: CAWSRDRDYYGYTF.

The chain employs TRBV3-1 and TRBJ2-5, with a tentative D call TRBD2 (5 bases). The CDR3 totals 13 residues. The germline V gene encodes CDR1 LGHDT and CDR2 YNNKEL (reference sequence). Between the trimmed V and J ends, which lost 4 bases and 2 bases, there was a span of 8 bases. The CDR3 sequence: CASSPDLQETQYF. In nucleotides, the CDR3 is TGTGCCAGCAGCCCGGACTTACAAGAGACCCAGTACTTC.

The chain combines TRBV30 with TRBJ1-5, with TRBD1 matching over 10 bases. CDR3 length: 14 residues. Unmatched junction bases numbered 3, after V lost 5 bases and J lost 2 bases. Per the germline V gene, CDR1 is GTSNPN and CDR2 is SVGIG (reference sequence). The CDR3: CAWQTGGGNQPQHF. The DNA of the CDR3 is TGTGCCTGGCAGACAGGGGGCGGCAATCAGCCCCAGCATTTT.

The J gene is TRBJ2-3, the V gene TRBV2, with D possibly matching TRBD2 (5 bases). V gave up 11 bases and J gave up 3 bases, with 12 bases separating them. CDR1 is SNHLY and CDR2 is FYNNEI in the germline V gene. CDR3 size: 12 residues. CDR3 nucleotide sequence: TGTGCCGGAAGCAGAGGGACAGATACGCAGTATTTT. Translation: CAGSRGTDTQYF.

The chain links TRBV20-1 to TRBJ2-5; the D gene could be TRBD1 or TRBD2 (5 bases each). The germline V gene encodes CDR1 DFQATT and CDR2 SNEGSKA (reference sequence). The CDR3 runs to 15 residues. V gave up 4 bases and J gave up 0 bases, with 15 bases separating them. The CDR3 is CSATNIRDDQETQYF. In DNA, the CDR3 is TGCAGTGCTACTAACATCCGGGACGACCAAGAGACCCAGTACTTC.

V usage is TRBV7-6 and J usage is TRBJ2-7, with D uncertain. The CDR3 loop spans 15 amino acids. Trimming shortened V by 0 bases and J by 0 bases, and 9 bases separated the two germline ends. Germline V gene data show CDR1 as SGHVS and CDR2 as FNYEAQ. Written as DNA, the CDR3 is TGTGCCAGCAGCTTAGCATATGGCAGCTCCTACGAGCAGTACTTC. Translated, it gives CASSLAYGSSYEQYF.

The rearrangement uses TRBV9 and TRBJ2-3; 8 nucleotides align to TRBD1. CDR3 length: 14 amino acids. Germline lookup yields CDR1 SGDLS and CDR2 YYNGEE. Unmatched junction bases numbered 5, after V lost 7 bases and J lost 1 base. DNA for the CDR3: TGTGCCAGCTCTCAGGGGGCGGGCACAGATACGCAGTATTTT. Protein: CASSQGAGTDTQYF.

The rearrangement uses TRBV9 and TRBJ1-2; 7 bases fit TRBD1. V lost 4 bases, J lost 4 bases, and 10 bases stayed unmatched. CDR1 is SGDLS, CDR2 YYNGEE, per germline. The CDR3 runs 15 residues. The CDR3 region has the DNA TGTGCCAGCAGCCCAATGGGGACAGAGATCTATGGCTACACCTTC. Amino acids: CASSPMGTEIYGYTF.

The chain employs TRBV12-3 or TRBV12-4 and TRBJ2-7; D ambiguous. V was pared by 4 bases and J by 8 bases, with 9 bases between. The CDR3 spans 11 residues. The CDR3 DNA reads TGTGCCAGCAGTTCGACGCCCCAGCAGTACTTC. Translating gives CASSSTPQQYF.

This chain uses TRBV30 with TRBJ1-2, with D unresolved. This CDR3 is built from 13 residues. Between the trimmed V and J ends, which lost 2 bases and 9 bases, there was a span of 16 bases. Per germline, CDR1 GTSNPN and CDR2 SVGIG (reference sequence). CDR3 sequence: CAWSPPGPDRYTF. CDR3 coding DNA: TGTGCCTGGAGTCCACCGGGTCCCGACCGCTACACCTTC.

The chain couples TRBV15 to TRBJ1-5; 8 positions agree with TRBD1. Germline CDR1 is LNHNV and CDR2 is YYDKDF (reference sequence). Trimming took 4 bases from V and 6 from J; bases not matched to a gene: 11. The CDR3 has 16 amino acids. The CDR3 sequence: CATSTAGQGASQPQHF. The CDR3 DNA is TGTGCCACCAGCACGGCCGGCCAGGGGGCTAGTCAGCCCCAGCATTTT.

This chain joins TRBV5-4 and TRBJ2-1, with TRBD2 matching 9 bases. V dropped 4 bases and J dropped 4; count of bases not matched to a gene: 15. The CDR3 is made up of 18 amino acids. Germline CDR1 reads SGHNT; CDR2 reads YYREEE (reference sequence). CDR3 bases: TGTGCCAGCAGCCTGGGTGGCGGGGGGGCTCTGGGATACAATGAGCAGTTCTTC. Translating gives CASSLGGGGALGYNEQFF.

The rearrangement links TRBV29-1 to TRBJ2-7, with TRBD1 as a possible D gene (5 bases). Per the germline V gene, CDR1 is SQVTM and CDR2 is ANQGSEA. The CDR3 totals 14 residues. Trimming took 4 bases from V and 1 from J, leaving 14 bases between them. DNA for the CDR3: TGCAGCGTTGTGAAAGGTCAGGGTTCCTACGAGCAGTACTTC. Protein: CSVVKGQGSYEQYF.

This clonotype was detected once. This sequence joins TRBV29-1 and TRBJ2-5; no clear D gene. This CDR3 has 13 amino acids. Between the trimmed V and J ends, which lost 6 bases and 1 base, there was a span of 12 bases. Germline V gives CDR1 SQVTM, CDR2 ANQGSEA. CDR3 amino acids: CSVGRRLQETQYF. CDR3 bases: TGCAGCGTAGGGCGACGCCTCCAAGAGACCCAGTACTTC.

The J gene is TRBJ2-1, the V gene TRBV15; D remains unclear. Trimming removed 1 base at V and 4 bases at J, with 5 bases between. Germline V gene sequence: CDR1 LNHNV, CDR2 YYDKDF (reference sequence). The CDR3 is 13 residues long. As DNA, the CDR3 is TGTGCCACCAGCAGAGGCCCTTACAATGAGCAGTTCTTC. Residues: CATSRGPYNEQFF.

V gene TRBV29-1 combines with J gene TRBJ2-4, with 9 positions matching TRBD2. CDR3 length equals 14 residues. V gave up 4 bases and J gave up 8 bases; unmatched junction bases: 9. Germline CDR1 reads SQVTM; CDR2 reads ANQGSEA. CDR3 bases: TGCAGCGTTGTGACTAGCGGTAAAATCGACATTCAGTACTTC. Translation: CSVVTSGKIDIQYF. The whole variable domain, filled in from reference TRBV29-1 and TRBJ2-4, reads SAVISQKPSRDICQRGTSLTIQCQVDSQVTMMFWYRQQPGQSLTLIATANQGSEATYESGFVIDKFPISRPNLTFSTLTVSNMSPEDSSIYLCSVVTSGKIDIQYFGAGTRLSVL.

The chain couples TRBV27 to TRBJ1-1; D remains unclear. This CDR3 is 11 amino acids long. Germline CDR1 MNHEY, CDR2 SMNVEV (reference sequence). Trimming took 4 bases from V and 9 from J, leaving 9 bases between them. CDR3 protein: CASSWEGKAFF. Here the CDR3 DNA reads TGTGCCAGCAGTTGGGAAGGGAAAGCTTTCTTT.

The genes are TRBV20-1 and TRBJ2-1, with TRBD2 identical over 7 bases. V lost 3 bases to trimming and J lost 9 bases; unmatched junction nucleotides: 2. This CDR3 has 11 amino acids. Looked up from germline, CDR1 is DFQATT and CDR2 is SNEGSKA (reference sequence). The CDR3 bases are TGCAGTGCTAGCCGACTAGCTGAGCAGTTCTTC. Protein product: CSASRLAEQFF.

The chain employs TRBV5-4 and TRBJ1-3; D gene uncertain. Trimming shortened V by 4 bases and J by 3 bases, and 5 bases separated the two germline ends. CDR1 is SGHNT, CDR2 YYREEE, per germline (reference sequence). CDR3 length equals 12 residues. CDR3 coding DNA: TGTGCCAGCAGCGGGGATGGAAACACCATATATTTT. Its translation: CASSGDGNTIYF.

This chain uses TRBV29-1 with TRBJ1-1, with unresolved D. Trimming removed 1 base from V and 0 bases from J, with 6 bases in between. The CDR3 extends over 13 amino acids. Germline V CDR1 and CDR2: SQVTM, ANQGSEA. The CDR3 region has the DNA TGCAGCGTTGAAGGTCAGATGAACACTGAAGCTTTCTTT. Translated: CSVEGQMNTEAFF. The full variable domain, in which reference TRBV29-1 and TRBJ1-1 provide the parts outside the CDR3, is SAVISQKPSRDICQRGTSLTIQCQVDSQVTMMFWYRQQPGQSLTLIATANQGSEATYESGFVIDKFPISRPNLTFSTLTVSNMSPEDSSIYLCSVEGQMNTEAFFGQGTRLTVV.

The DNA for the CDR3 is TGTGCCAGCAGTCCCTCGAGGCTGGTTCCAGATACGCAGTATTTT. This encodes CASSPSRLVPDTQYF. The rearrangement uses TRBV12-3 or TRBV12-4 and TRBJ2-3, with no clear D. V was clipped by 5 bases and J by 4 bases, with 16 bases between them. There are 15 residues in the CDR3.

The J gene is TRBJ1-5, the V gene TRBV12-3 or TRBV12-4; 9 bases align to TRBD1. This CDR3 has 16 residues. With 6 bases clipped from V and 0 bases from J, the junction kept 6 bases outside the gene matches. DNA of the CDR3: TGTGCCAGCAGCCGGACAGGGGCAAGTAGCAATCAGCCCCAGCATTTT. Protein: CASSRTGASSNQPQHF.

This clonotype appeared a single time. The chain joins TRBV7-3 to TRBJ1-6; no clear D. CDR1 is SGHTA and CDR2 is FQGTGA in the germline V gene. This CDR3 is 13 amino acids long. V lost 5 bases and J 7 bases, leaving 9 bases between the germline ends. The CDR3 spells CASSTFRNSPLHF. CDR3 nucleotides: TGTGCCAGCAGCACGTTCCGGAATTCACCCCTCCACTTT.

CDR3 residues: CATSTDRASIEQYF. The CDR3 nucleotides are TGTGCCACCAGCACCGACAGGGCTAGTATTGAGCAGTACTTC. J is TRBJ2-7 and V is TRBV15; 7 bases line up with TRBD1. V shed 4 bases, J shed 7 bases, and the junction held 10 bases outside the gene matches. This CDR3 is 14 amino acids long. The germline V gene encodes CDR1 LNHNV and CDR2 YYDKDF (reference sequence).